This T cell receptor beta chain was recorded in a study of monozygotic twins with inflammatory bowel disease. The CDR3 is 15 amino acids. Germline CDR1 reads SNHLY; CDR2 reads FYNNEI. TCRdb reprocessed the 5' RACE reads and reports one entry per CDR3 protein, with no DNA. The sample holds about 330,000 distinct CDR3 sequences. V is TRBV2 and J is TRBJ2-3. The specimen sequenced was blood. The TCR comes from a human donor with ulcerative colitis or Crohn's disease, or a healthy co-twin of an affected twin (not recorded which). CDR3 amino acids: CASRLGNSDTDTQYF.